This TCR beta chain is from a study of shared clonotypes between healthy human individuals. Study findings and constraints: Clonotype sharing among donors was expected to depend on sequencing depth.

The healthy adult donors were HIV-negative and reported no recent acute infections or vaccinations. Germline V gives CDR1 SGHAT, CDR2 FQNNGV. This CDR3 comprises 16 residues. The V gene end was trimmed by 4 bases and the J gene end by 7 bases; junction bases not matched to a gene: 12. A word on this clone: The antigen is not known.

Researchers ran the assay at a deep level. TCRdb's table, derived via immunoSEQ multiplex PCR, lists solely in-frame clones and lacks some. Of hundreds of thousands of clones listed, more than 75% are singletons. The source is a woman aged 40 to 50 in good health. Some clones in this sample may be carry-over from other donors' samples. Sequenced sample: PBMCs. This chain connects TRBV11-2 to TRBJ2-1; 8 positions agree with TRBD2. The CDR3 bases are TGTGCCAGCAGCTCCCCGGGGAGCGGGAGAATAAATGAGCAGTTCTTC. Its translation is CASSSPGSGRINEQFF.